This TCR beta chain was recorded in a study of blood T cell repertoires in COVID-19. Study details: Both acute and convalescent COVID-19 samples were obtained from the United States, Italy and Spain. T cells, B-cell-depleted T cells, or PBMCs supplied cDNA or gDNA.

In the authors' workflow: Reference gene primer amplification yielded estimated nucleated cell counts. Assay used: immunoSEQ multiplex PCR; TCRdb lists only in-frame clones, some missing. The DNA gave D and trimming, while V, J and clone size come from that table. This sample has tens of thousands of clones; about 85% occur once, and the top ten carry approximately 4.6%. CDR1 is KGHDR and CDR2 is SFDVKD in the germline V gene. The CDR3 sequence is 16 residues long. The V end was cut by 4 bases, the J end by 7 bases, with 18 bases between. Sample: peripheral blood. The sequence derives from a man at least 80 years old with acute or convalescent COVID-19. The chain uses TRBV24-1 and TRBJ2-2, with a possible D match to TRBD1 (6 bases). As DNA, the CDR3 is TGTGCCACCAGTGACCAAACTAGTACAGGGTTCGGGGAGCTGTTTTTT. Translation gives CATSDQTSTGFGELFF.